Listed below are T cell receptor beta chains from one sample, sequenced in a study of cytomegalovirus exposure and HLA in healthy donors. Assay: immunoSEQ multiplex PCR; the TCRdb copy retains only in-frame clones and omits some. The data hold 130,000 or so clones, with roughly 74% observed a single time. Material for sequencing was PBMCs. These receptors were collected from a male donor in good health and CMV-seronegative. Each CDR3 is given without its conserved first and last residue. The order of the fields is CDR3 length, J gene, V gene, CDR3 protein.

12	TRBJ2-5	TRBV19	RREVPKTGETQY
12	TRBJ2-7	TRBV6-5	AVSPRRGWGEQY
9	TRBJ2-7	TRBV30	ALQASYEQY
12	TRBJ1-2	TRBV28	ASRRRGQGYGYT
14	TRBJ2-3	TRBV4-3	ASSQDYRVGTDTQY
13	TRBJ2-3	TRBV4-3	ASSQVSGYLDTQY
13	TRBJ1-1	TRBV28	ASSSSRRKNTEAF
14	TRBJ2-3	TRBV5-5	ASSLEGTSGTDTQY
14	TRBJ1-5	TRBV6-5	ASSFRTGRDNQPQH
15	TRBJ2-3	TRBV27	ASSHLISGSRVDTQY
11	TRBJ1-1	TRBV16	ASSQSRGTEAF
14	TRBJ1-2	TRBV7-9	ASSSLQGAHNYGYT
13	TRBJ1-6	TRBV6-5	ASSYRTPYNSPLH
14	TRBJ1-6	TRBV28	ASVSWTVSYNSPLH
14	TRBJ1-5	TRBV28	ASSLTGGFSNQPQH
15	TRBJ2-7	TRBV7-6	ASSPPEGLAGDREQY
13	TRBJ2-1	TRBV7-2	ASSPGTSPSGEQF
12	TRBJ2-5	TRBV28	ASTYRRAGETQY
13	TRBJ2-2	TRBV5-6	ASSLAGVNTGELF
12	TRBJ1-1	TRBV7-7	ASSLSSGNTEAF
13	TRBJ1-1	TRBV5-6	ASRGEGPLNTEAF
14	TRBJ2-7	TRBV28	ASSPFTGDPFYEQY
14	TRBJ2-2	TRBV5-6	ASSLQQGSNTGELF
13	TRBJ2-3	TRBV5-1	ASSPRTSGGDTQY
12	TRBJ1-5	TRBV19	ASSIERGTQPQH
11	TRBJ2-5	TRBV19	ASSTQLQETQY
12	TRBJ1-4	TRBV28	ASSLFGKNEKLF
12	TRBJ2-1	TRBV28	ASSFTSGSSEQF
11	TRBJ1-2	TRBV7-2	ASSPPGTVGYT
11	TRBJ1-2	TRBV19	ASMRTGDYGYT
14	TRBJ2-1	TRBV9	ASSVEVGGISNEQF
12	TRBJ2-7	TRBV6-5	ASSYSEGAYEQY
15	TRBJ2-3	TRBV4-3	ASSQGRGTWGTDTQY
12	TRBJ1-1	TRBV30	AWRGTGARYEAF
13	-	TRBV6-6	ASRRGTSEDYEQY
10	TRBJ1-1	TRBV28	ASSSLVGGAF
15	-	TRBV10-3	AISESIPGTGKSEQY
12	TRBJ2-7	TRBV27	ASSLGTGAYEQY
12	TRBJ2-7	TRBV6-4	ASSDERETYEQY
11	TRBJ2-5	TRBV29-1	SVGESGGETQY
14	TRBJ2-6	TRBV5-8	ASSSGGFSGANVLT
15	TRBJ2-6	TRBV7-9	ASNPGIDFSGANVLT
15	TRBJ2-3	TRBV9	ASSARLTSASTDTQY
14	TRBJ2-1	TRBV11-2	ASSLLRGRRYNEQF